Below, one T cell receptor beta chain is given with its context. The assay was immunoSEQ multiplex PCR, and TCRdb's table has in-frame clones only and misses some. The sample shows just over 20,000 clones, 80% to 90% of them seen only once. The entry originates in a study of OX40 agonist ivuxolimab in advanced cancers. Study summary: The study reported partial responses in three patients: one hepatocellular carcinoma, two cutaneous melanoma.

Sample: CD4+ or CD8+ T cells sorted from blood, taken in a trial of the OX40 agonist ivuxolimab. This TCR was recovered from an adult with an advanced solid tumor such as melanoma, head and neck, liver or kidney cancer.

CDR3 loop: CASSPHLRNQPQHF. The DNA of the CDR3 is TGTGCCAGCAGCCCCCACCTCCGGAATCAGCCCCAGCATTTT. The genes are TRBV9 and TRBJ1-5, with no clear D. V was shortened by 4 bases and J by 4 bases, with 12 bases between the two germline ends. Germline CDR1 SGDLS, CDR2 YYNGEE. CDR3 length equals 14 residues.